This TCR beta chain was recovered during a study of blood T cell repertoires in COVID-19. Study context: Acute and convalescent COVID-19 specimens originated in the United States, Italy and Spain. The analysed material was cDNA or gDNA that came from T cells, B-cell-depleted T cells, or PBMCs.

This clone has just one count. It was during active infection that Seattle patients were enrolled and then longitudinally followed. Measured with immunoSEQ multiplex PCR; TCRdb has only the in-frame clones, and not every one. The sample gives 130,000 to 150,000 clones, 75% to 90% of which show up once; 8% is in the top ten. Trimming cost V 2 bases and J 0 bases, with 5 bases left between them. The CDR3 runs to 13 residues. The germline V gene encodes CDR1 SGHRS and CDR2 YFSETQ. The sequence came from a woman aged 60-75 years with COVID-19, enrolled during active disease. The chain carries TRBV5-1 and TRBJ1-2; no definite D call. The sample taken for sequencing was peripheral blood. The CDR3 loop is CASSFEPNYGYTF. The CDR3, as DNA: TGCGCCAGCAGCTTCGAGCCTAACTATGGCTACACCTTC.